A single sample gave rise to the 26 T cell receptor beta chains below, sequenced in a study of tumor-infiltrating lymphocytes in oesophageal squamous cell carcinoma. TCRdb used MiXCR to reprocess the PCR reads, holding one entry per CDR3 protein. Of about 12,000 distinct CDR3 sequences in the sample, around 52% were seen once. The material sequenced was esophageal tumor tissue. The receptors originated from a female donor with esophageal squamous cell carcinoma.

CDR3 residues: CAWSVGGANTQYF. CDR3 bases: TGTGCCTGGAGTGTCGGGGGGGCAAATACGCAGTATTTT. This chain joins TRBV30 and TRBJ2-3, with TRBD2 identical over 8 bases. Per the germline V gene, CDR1 is GTSNPN and CDR2 is SVGIG (reference sequence). J gave up 7 bases and V 0 bases, and 3 bases lay outside the gene matches. The CDR3 totals 13 residues.

The chain is built from TRBV7-2 and TRBJ2-4, with 7 bases identical to TRBD2. TRBJ2-1 explains the end of the DNA better; the J call may be wrong. The CDR3 has 16 residues. Germline assignment: CDR1 SGHTA and CDR2 FQGNSA. The CDR3 here is CASSSERGSSYNEQFF. DNA for the CDR3: TGTGCCAGCAGCTCAGAGCGCGGGAGTAGTTACAATGAGCAGTTCTTC.

The V and J genes are TRBV11-2 and TRBJ2-4; 7 nucleotides match TRBD2. The DNA end lines up better with TRBJ2-7; the J call may be wrong. Germline-derived CDR1 and CDR2 are SGHAT and FQNNGV. The CDR3 totals 15 residues. The CDR3 here is CASTEGLTNLYEQYF. CDR3 nucleotides: TGTGCCAGCACCGAGGGACTAACAAACCTCTACGAGCAGTACTTC.

This clonotype is labeled medium-sized (0.01 to 0.1%). The gene calls are TRBV7-3 and TRBJ1-3, with D perhaps matching TRBD1 (6 bases). The CDR3 totals 14 residues. The germline V gene encodes CDR1 SGHTA and CDR2 FQGTGA. Between the trimmed V and J ends, which lost 5 bases and 7 bases, there was a span of 15 bases. The CDR3 DNA reads TGTGCCAGCAGCCCACGCCCTCAGGGGAACACCATATATTTT. This sequence encodes CASSPRPQGNTIYF.

This clonotype was counted a few times. The J gene is TRBJ2-1, the V gene TRBV7-8; weak D call: TRBD2 (6 bases). CDR3 length: 13 residues. Germline CDR1 SGHVS, CDR2 FQNEAQ. Trimming took off 1 base at V and 7 bases at J, with 8 bases between the two ends. The CDR3 region is CASSLVRGNEQFF. The DNA of the CDR3 is TGTGCCAGCAGCTTAGTTCGGGGGAATGAGCAGTTCTTC. Full variable domain (remainder filled in from reference TRBV7-8 and TRBJ2-1): GAGVSQSPRYKVAKRGQDVALRCDPISGHVSLFWYQQALGQGPEFLTYFQNEAQLDKSGLPSDRFFAERPEGSVSTLKIQRTQQEDSAVYLCASSLVRGNEQFFGPGTRLTVL.

The chain recombines TRBV7-3 with TRBJ2-1; 8 bases line up with TRBD2. The CDR3 has 24 residues. Losses at the gene ends were 1 base for V and 0 bases for J; bases not matched to a gene: 26. Per the germline V gene, CDR1 is SGHTA and CDR2 is FQGTGA. The chain's CDR3 is CASSLSLLVEGDSGSESSYNEQFF. Here the CDR3 DNA reads TGTGCCAGCAGCTTAAGTCTTTTGGTGGAAGGAGACAGCGGGAGCGAAAGCTCCTACAATGAGCAGTTCTTC.

Regarding this clonotype: Germline is not matched at one junction end, which may reflect a read error. The rearrangement joins TRBV7-3 to TRBJ2-6; 7 bases agree with TRBD1. The CDR3 runs 19 residues. Looked up from germline, CDR1 is SGHTA and CDR2 is FQGTGA. CDR3 in DNA: TGTGCCAGCAGCTTACCAGGGGGACAGAGTCAACCATTCAATTCACCCCTCCACTTC. It codes for CASSLPGGQSQPFNSPLHF.

The count of this clonotype is one. The junction does not match germline at one end; this may be a read error. The rearrangement links TRBV10-3 to TRBJ2-3, with D perhaps assigned TRBD1 or TRBD2 (6 bases each). The DNA end is more similar to TRBJ2-1, so the J call may be wrong. This CDR3 is 15 amino acids long. The V gene's germline CDR1 is ENHRY and CDR2 SYGVKD. As DNA, the CDR3 is TGTGCCATCAGTGGGGGGGCCCCCTCCAACAATGAGCAGTTCTTC. Protein product: CAISGGAPSNNEQFF.

The chain employs TRBV27 and TRBJ2-1; 10 nucleotides align to TRBD2. V trimming: 6 bases; J trimming: 5 bases; junction bases outside the gene matches: 4. The germline CDR1 and CDR2 sequences are MNHEY and SMNVEV (reference sequence). This CDR3 region has 14 residues. CDR3 sequence: CASSFGLADNEQFF. CDR3 in DNA: TGTGCCAGCAGCTTCGGACTAGCGGACAATGAGCAGTTCTTC.

This clonotype was recorded many times. The chain uses TRBV27 and TRBJ1-5; no clear D. This CDR3 has 15 residues. Trimming removed 2 bases from V and 5 bases from J, with 13 bases in between. Germline V gives CDR1 MNHEY, CDR2 SMNVEV (reference sequence). The CDR3 sequence: CASSLRPGGDQPQHF. The CDR3 DNA sequence: TGTGCCAGCAGTTTACGGCCAGGTGGGGATCAGCCCCAGCATTTT.

Details on this clonotype: Because the CDR3 is missing its conserved closing phenylalanine or tryptophan, this is likely a read error. The DNA is omitted, as the CDR3 cannot be located on it reliably, and the CDR3 follows TCRdb's listing. The chain has TRBV7-6 and TRBJ2-6. Germline V CDR1 and CDR2: SGHVS, FNYEAQ. The CDR3 sequence runs 8 residues, both termini included. The CDR3 loop is CASSISGI.

In this sample, this clonotype turned up many times. The chain uses TRBV6-2 or TRBV6-3 and TRBJ2-3; D is perhaps TRBD2 (6 bases). Germline CDR1 is MNHEY and CDR2 is SVGEGT. V gave up 2 bases and J gave up 0 bases, with 15 bases separating them. This CDR3 comprises 17 residues. The CDR3 sequence is CASSYHLPGESTDTQYF. The CDR3 DNA reads as TGTGCCAGCAGTTACCATCTTCCGGGAGAGAGCACAGATACGCAGTATTTT.

V usage is TRBV24-1 and J usage is TRBJ2-7; a possible D gene is TRBD1 (7 bases). TRBJ2-1 matches the DNA end more closely, so the J call is doubtful. Germline V gene sequence: CDR1 KGHDR, CDR2 SFDVKD. This CDR3 contains 14 residues. The CDR3 DNA reads TGTGCCACCAGTGGGGAGGACAGGACACGGGAGCAGTTCTTC. Translating it yields CATSGEDRTREQFF.

The chain uses TRBV11-3 and TRBJ2-7, with D tentatively TRBD1 or TRBD2 (5 bases each). The assigned J gene may be wrong: the sequence end matches TRBJ2-5 better. The CDR3 is 15 residues long. Germline CDR1 is SGHNT and CDR2 is YENEEA. CDR3 bases: TGTGCCAGCAGCCGGGGCCTCACGACGGGAGAGACCCAGTACTTC. Amino acids: CASSRGLTTGETQYF.

By its share, this clonotype is medium-sized. The genes are TRBV7-2 and TRBJ2-7; 10 positions agree with TRBD2. After removal of 1 base from V and 7 bases from J, the junction contained 10 bases not matched to a gene. The CDR3 covers 16 residues. Germline CDR1 and CDR2: SGHTA and FQGNSA. CDR3 in DNA: TGTGCCAGCAGCTTAGGCAGGACTAGCGGATACAATGAGCAGTACTTC. It encodes CASSLGRTSGYNEQYF.

There are a few counts of this clonotype. No conserved phenylalanine or tryptophan ends this CDR3, so it is likely a read error. The DNA is omitted, as the CDR3 cannot be located on it reliably, and the CDR3 follows TCRdb's listing. This chain joins TRBV6-6 and TRBJ1-2. The CDR3 length is 16 residues, termini included. CDR1 is MNHNY, CDR2 SVGAGI, per germline (reference sequence). The CDR3 loop reads CASSYPRHILGLWLHL.

Ten or more counts support this clonotype. This likely comes from a read error, as the CDR3 has no conserved phenylalanine or tryptophan at its end. No DNA is shown, since the ends of the CDR3 on it are uncertain; the CDR3 is the one TCRdb lists. The rearrangement links TRBV7-8 to TRBJ2-7; TRBD2, the D gene given by the table, was not confirmed from the DNA. The CDR3 adds up to 17 amino acids, both ends counted. Germline CDR1 is SGHVS and CDR2 is FQNEAQ. The CDR3 protein is CASSLGLGGGLGYTFGS.

The table lists this clonotype with a few counts. The J gene is TRBJ2-2, the V gene TRBV7-6, with TRBD1 as a possible D gene (6 bases). V lost 5 bases, J lost 0 bases, and 16 bases lay in between. The CDR3 extends over 17 amino acids. The germline V gene encodes CDR1 SGHVS and CDR2 FNYEAQ. CDR3 nucleotide sequence: TGTGCCAGCAGCCAAGGGGGTACAGATCCGAACACCGGGGAGCTGTTTTTT. This codes for CASSQGGTDPNTGELFF.

This clonotype has more than one count but fewer than ten. This chain connects TRBV7-4 to TRBJ2-6; the D gene is possibly TRBD2 (6 bases). V was shortened by 5 bases and J by 2 bases, with 10 bases between the two germline ends. Germline V lookup: CDR1 SGHVT, CDR2 SQSDAQ. CDR3 length equals 15 residues. The CDR3 DNA reads TGTGCCAGCAGCCCCTGGGGGGCTGGGGCCAACGTCCTGACTTTC. This sequence encodes CASSPWGAGANVLTF.

The chain couples TRBV12-3 or TRBV12-4 to TRBJ2-7; the D is unclear. The better agreement between TRBJ2-5 and the DNA end casts doubt on the J call. The length of the CDR3 is 13 residues. CDR3 bases: TGTGCCAGCAGTTTGAACAATCAAGAGACCCAGTACTTC. This sequence encodes CASSLNNQETQYF.

The genes are TRBV6-1 and TRBJ2-1; tentative D call: TRBD1 (5 bases). The assigned J gene may be wrong: the sequence end matches TRBJ2-7 better. The CDR3 spans 14 residues. Germline V CDR1 and CDR2: MNHNS, SASEGT. The CDR3, as DNA: TGTGCCAGCAGTGAATTACGGACAACCTACGAGCAGTACTTC. Translation gives CASSELRTTYEQYF.

This chain connects TRBV11-2 to TRBJ2-6; D might be TRBD1 (7 bases). The end of the DNA is better explained by TRBJ2-7, so the J call may be wrong. CDR3 length: 15 residues. CDR1 is SGHAT and CDR2 is FQNNGV in the germline V gene. The CDR3 sequence: CASNPQRAGGKEQYF. CDR3 in DNA: TGTGCCAGCAACCCTCAGCGGGCAGGGGGTAAAGAGCAGTACTTC.

As to this clonotype: Germline is not matched at one junction end, which may reflect a read error. This rearrangement joins TRBV6-6 to TRBJ2-7, with a weak D call TRBD2 (6 bases). The V gene's germline CDR1 is MNHNY and CDR2 SVGAGI (reference sequence). The CDR3 is 15 residues long. CDR3 amino acids: CASIYSGMNTGELYF. In DNA, the CDR3 is TGTGCCAGCATTTATAGCGGCATGAACACCGGGGAGCTGTATTTT.

The table lists this clonotype with a few counts. This sequence joins TRBV7-9 and TRBJ2-7; D unresolved. The J call is uncertain, as TRBJ2-5 better fits the DNA end. This CDR3 contains 12 residues. Looked up from germline, CDR1 is SEHNR and CDR2 is FQNEAQ (reference sequence). CDR3 in amino acids: CASSSRGETQYF. The DNA of the CDR3 is TGTGCCAGCAGCTCACGAGGAGAGACCCAGTACTTC.

The chain has TRBV7-6 and TRBJ2-5; D is unresolved. Trimming removed 3 bases at V and 2 bases at J, with 13 bases between. This CDR3 is 15 amino acids long. Looked up from germline, CDR1 is SGHVS and CDR2 is FNYEAQ. The CDR3 here is CASSLVRTEQETQYF. The CDR3 DNA reads as TGTGCCAGCAGCTTGGTTCGAACAGAACAAGAGACCCAGTACTTC.

In the case of this clonotype: Given the absence of the conserved phenylalanine or tryptophan at the CDR3 end, a read error is likely. The DNA is left out, because the CDR3 cannot be placed on it with certainty; the CDR3 is given as TCRdb lists it. The chain uses TRBV7-8 and TRBJ2-6; the table's D call, TRBD1, was not checked against the DNA. Germline V lookup: CDR1 SGHVS, CDR2 FQNEAQ. With termini counted, the CDR3 has 17 amino acids. The CDR3 region is CASSLIPGQANEQFFGP.